This entry is about one TCR beta chain. TCRdb re-called the 5' RACE reads through MiXCR, storing one row per CDR3 protein. The data hold fewer than 250,000 distinct CDR3 sequences, with approximately 16% observed a single time. This specimen comes from a study of T-cell memory formation after mild COVID-19. The sample consisted of PBMCs or a T cell subset sorted from them (not recorded which). This clonotype was sampled from an adult woman who had mild COVID-19 (a few samples of this study predate the infection). Cell type and time point are not known.

The CDR3 coding sequence is TGTGCCAGCAGCCAGTTTTATGAAGCTTTCTTT. Translating gives CASSQFYEAFF. The rearrangement joins TRBV3-1 to TRBJ1-1, with no clear D. The length of the CDR3 is 11 residues. V lost 3 bases, J lost 7 bases, and 6 bases lay in between. Germline assignment: CDR1 LGHDT and CDR2 YNNKEL (reference sequence).